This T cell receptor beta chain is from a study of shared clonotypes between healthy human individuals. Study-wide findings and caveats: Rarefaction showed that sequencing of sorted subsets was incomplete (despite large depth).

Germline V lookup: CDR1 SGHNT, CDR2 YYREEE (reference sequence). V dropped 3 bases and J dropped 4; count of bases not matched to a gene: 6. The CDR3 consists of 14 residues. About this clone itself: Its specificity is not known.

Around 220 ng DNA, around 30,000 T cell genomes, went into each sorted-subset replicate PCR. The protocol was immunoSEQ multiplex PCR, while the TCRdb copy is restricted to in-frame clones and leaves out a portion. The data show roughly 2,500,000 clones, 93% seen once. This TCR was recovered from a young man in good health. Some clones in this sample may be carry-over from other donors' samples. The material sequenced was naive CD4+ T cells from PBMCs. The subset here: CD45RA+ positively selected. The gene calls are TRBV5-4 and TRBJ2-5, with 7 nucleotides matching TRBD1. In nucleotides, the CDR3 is TGTGCCAGCAGCTCAACAGGGGCGGCAGAGACCCAGTACTTC. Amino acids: CASSSTGAAETQYF.